Included here is one TCR beta chain sequence, with context. What this receptor recognizes is not known. Base qualities are not provided; no much larger clone lies one nucleotide away. The meaning of the sample's time point label: around 24 weeks on oral tofacitinib. The treatment or condition label on this specimen signifies: oral pan-JAK inhibitor, 5-10 mg twice daily. Lesional scalp punch biopsies and peripheral blood were collected from alopecia areata patients. PBMCs were isolated by density centrifugation and stained for CD3, CD4 and CD8, and CD4+ and CD8+ T cells were sorted on a FACSAria. These data originate in a study of CD8+ T cells in alopecia areata (dated by TCRdb to the late 2010s). For context, the study as a whole: Treated patients were enrolled in an open-label pilot trial of oral tofacitinib, 5 to 10 mg twice daily, for moderate-to-severe alopecia areata. The SALT score, which quantifies the percentage of affected scalp surface area, was used to measure disease severity in treated patients. High-throughput TCRbeta sequencing was used to examine T cell clonal expansion in alopecia areata in both the C3H/HeJ mouse model and human patients. In humans, TCRbeta sequencing was performed on scalp tissue and on sorted CD4+ and CD8+ peripheral blood T cells from healthy controls and from patients with patchy or totalis/universalis alopecia areata. Tofacitinib was administered for 6 to 18 months, and 6 months of follow-up off drug were then conducted to assess delayed response and recurrence. TCRbeta CDR3 regions were amplified by immunoSEQ multiplex PCR using 35 Vbeta forward and 13 Jbeta reverse primers. The RNA source kit depended on sample type: the PAXgene miRNA kit for fixed scalp, the miRNeasy kit for PBMCs, and the RNeasy kit for mouse skin. Scalp clonality was compared across normal scalp (n=4), patchy alopecia areata scalp (n=8), and alopecia totalis/universalis scalp (n=8). Biopsies were taken from tofacitinib-treated patients at baseline and at 4 and 24 weeks of treatment, and a later scalp biopsy was taken in several of the tofacitinib-treated patients. What the work shows at the level of the full study, not this receptor alone: During tofacitinib treatment, many expanded lesional clones stuck around in both scalp and blood, and this persistence may partly explain why relapse happens after treatment is stopped. Scalp clonality and the number of expanded CD8+ clones among the top 100 scalp clones were significantly decreased by tofacitinib. Shared TCR sequences between patients were less evident than in mice, which may be partly attributable to HLA diversity in the patient population. Compared with normal scalp, lesional scalp, particularly in alopecia totalis/universalis, had higher clonality and more expanded CD8+ clones, which suggests antigenic drive. Scalp TCR repertoire analysis is complicated because resident alphabeta T cells in normal human skin are also sequenced, whereas mouse skin is dominated by gammadelta T cells. Because the treated cohort was small and included a single nonresponder, larger studies are needed to assess links between baseline CD8+ expansion and response.

CDR1 and CDR2 are read off the germline V gene as SGHTA and FQGNSA. Unmatched junction bases come to 6, with V trimmed by 1 base and J by 8 bases. From its cysteine to its phenylalanine, the CDR3 spans 15 amino acids. Just the 45-base CDR3 DNA is kept, in frame starting at base 1. Receptors were amplified or captured by the immunoSEQ multiplex PCR assay. To provide template for TCR sequencing, every sample had RNA extracted and reverse transcribed into cDNA. First-strand cDNA was synthesized with SuperScript III using a 2:1 mix of oligo-dT and random hexamers. Amplification bias was assessed with a synthetic immune receptor repertoire, and residual bias was removed computationally. The paper's processing steps were these. After raw reads were preprocessed to remove errors, the CDR3 was defined following IMGT conventions as running from the conserved cysteine to phenylalanine. Clonality was computed by normalizing Shannon entropy by log2 of the number of productive unique TCRs and subtracting the result from 1. Whether scalp clones were CD4 or CD8 was inferred by matching scalp TCRbeta sequences against CD4 and CD8 repertoires sorted from blood. TCRdb carries this immuneACCESS record with in-frame sequences only. Its versions omit some clonotypes, under half of them owing to an unresolved V gene in the studies checked, with the rest unexplained. Clone size and V and J calls were adopted from that table, with D and trimming inferred from the DNA. For this sample there are about 190,000 clones; roughly 60% appear just once. The ten largest clonotypes hold just over 1% of the sample.

The sequence is built from TRBV7-2 and TRBJ2-1, with 9 bases aligning to TRBD1. The sequences come from CD4+ T cells sorted from blood, collected at week 24, from a patient treated with tofacitinib. This clonotype originated in a human donor with alopecia areata. The CDR3 region reads CASSLDHRGLDEQFF. The DNA is as follows: TGTGCCAGCAGCTTAGATCACAGGGGGCTAGATGAGCAGTTCTTC.